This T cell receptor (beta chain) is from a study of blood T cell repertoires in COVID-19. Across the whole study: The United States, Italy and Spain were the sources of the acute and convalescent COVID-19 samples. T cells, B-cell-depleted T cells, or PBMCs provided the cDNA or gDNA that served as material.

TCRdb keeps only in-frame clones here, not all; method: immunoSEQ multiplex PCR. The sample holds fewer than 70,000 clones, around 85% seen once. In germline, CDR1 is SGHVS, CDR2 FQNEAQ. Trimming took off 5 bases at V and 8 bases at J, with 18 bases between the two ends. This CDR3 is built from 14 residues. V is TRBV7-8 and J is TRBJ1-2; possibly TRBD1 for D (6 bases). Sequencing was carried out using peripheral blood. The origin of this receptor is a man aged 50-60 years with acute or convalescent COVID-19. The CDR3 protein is CASSKNAGAQGYTF. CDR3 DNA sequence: TGTGCCAGCAGCAAAAACGCGGGGGCCCAGGGCTACACCTTC.